This T cell receptor beta chain derives from a study of spatial heterogeneity in lung cancer. Background on the study: On average, each unique TCR and UMI combination appeared more than ten times in raw reads. General study points: Counts of expanded alpha and beta TCRs within tumors tracked the tumor nonsynonymous mutation count.

The germline V gene has CDR1 GTSNPN and CDR2 SVGIG (reference sequence). CDR3 size: 13 residues. Trimming took off 1 base at V and 4 bases at J, with 8 bases between the two ends. Time point here: sample taken at primary tumor resection. MiXCR was run by TCRdb on the 5' RACE reads, yielding one entry per CDR3 protein. The table records approximately 15,000 distinct CDR3 sequences, under 7% of them present only once. To note about this clonotype: Its specificity is not known.

The receptor was derived from a male donor with early-stage non-small cell lung cancer. The sequenced sample was lung tumor tissue, obtained at surgery. V gene TRBV30 combines with J gene TRBJ1-3; D is unclear. For the CDR3, the DNA is TGTGCCTGGAGTGGAACGTCGGGAAACACCATATATTTT. It translates to CAWSGTSGNTIYF.